This record covers a single T cell receptor (beta chain). Its antigen is currently unknown. This CDR3 has 13 amino acids. V gave up 5 bases and J gave up 7 bases, with 12 bases separating them. Germline V gene lookup returns CDR1 SEHNR and CDR2 FQNEAQ (reference sequence). This entry comes from a study of blood T cells in healthy people across ages. PCR was performed a second time for about 7 to 12 cycles using a sample-barcoded 5' primer and a J-beta primer mix. One entry per CDR3 protein, called by TCRdb with MiXCR from the 5' RACE reads. Among 1.5 million to 2 million distinct CDR3 sequences listed, roughly 27% were seen once. Every donor contributed roughly 10 milliliters of peripheral blood by blood draw. Each sample had at least 6 million PBMCs isolated. Study-level results: PBMCs left unsorted prevented a conclusive naive versus antigen-experienced comparison.

The V call is TRBV7-9, the J call TRBJ2-4; either TRBD1 or TRBD2 may fit D (5 bases each). Material: blood. The clonotype comes from a woman younger than 45 in good health. The DNA of the CDR3 is TGTGCCAGCAGCCTGGGGGTTAGCAACATTCAGTACTTC. Amino acid sequence: CASSLGVSNIQYF.